The rows below give T cell receptor beta chains drawn from one sample of a study of cytotoxic CD8 clonotypes in ibrutinib-treated CLL. Assay: immunoSEQ multiplex PCR; the TCRdb copy retains only in-frame clones and omits some. This sample yields 300,000 to 350,000 clones, of which more than 65% are seen a single time; more than 6% belongs to the top ten. The sequences come from PBMCs, collected before ibrutinib treatment. These receptors were taken from a human donor with chronic lymphocytic leukemia. Both conserved end residues are part of each CDR3. The D gene is left open where the match is weak. Rows give clone size only sometimes, using once, few, many, or a class for an expanded clone.

v_gene,j_gene,len,abundance,d_gene,CDR3nt,CDR3aa
TRBV6-6,TRBJ2-1,16,-,-,TGTGCCAGCAGTTACCCGGGTGAGGGTCGAGCTGCTTCTCAGTTCTTC,CASSYPGEGRAASQFF
TRBV5-4,TRBJ2-2,16,-,-,TGTGCCAGCAGCTTGCTTGGTGGGATGAACACCGGGGAGCTGTTTTTT,CASSLLGGMNTGELFF
TRBV4-1,TRBJ2-7,19,-,-,TGCGCCAGCAGCCAAGATGGATCGCGGGCTGACAGACGCTCCTACGAGCAGTACTTC,CASSQDGSRADRRSYEQYF
TRBV4-3,TRBJ1-2,14,once,-,TGCGCCAGCAGCCAAGAGCAGGGAACCTATGGCTACACCTTC,CASSQEQGTYGYTF
TRBV9,TRBJ2-7,15,-,-,TGTGCCAGCAGCGTAGATGGGCGGTTGAGCCACGAGCAGTACTTC,CASSVDGRLSHEQYF
TRBV7-6,TRBJ2-7,15,-,TRBD2,TGTGCCAGCAGCCTAAGACTAGCGGGAATATACGAGCAGTACTTC,CASSLRLAGIYEQYF
TRBV28,TRBJ1-1,16,-,-,TGTGCCAGCAGGGAATACAGGCCCAGTTCGATTACTGAAGCTTTCTTT,CASREYRPSSITEAFF
TRBV6-5,TRBJ1-2,15,-,-,TGTGCCAGCAGTTACTCGAGGGCGGTTCTCTATGGCTACACCTTC,CASSYSRAVLYGYTF
TRBV14,TRBJ2-4,18,-,TRBD1,TGTGCCAGCAGCCAAAGAAGGGGCGGGACAGGAGGAAAAAACATTCAGTACTTC,CASSQRRGGTGGKNIQYF
TRBV20-1,TRBJ1-2,10,-,-,TGCAGTGCTAGGGACTATGGCTACACCTTC,CSARDYGYTF
TRBV11-2,TRBJ2-7,16,-,-,TGTGCCAGCAGCTCCGGACCGCCGAGTGATTTGTACGAGCAGTACTTC,CASSSGPPSDLYEQYF
TRBV20-1,TRBJ2-7,10,-,-,TGCAGTGCTAGCGATGTTAGTCGGTACTTC,CSASDVSRYF
TRBV7-2,TRBJ2-1,13,-,-,TGTGCCAGCAGCTTATTAGCGTTAAATGAGCAGTTCTTC,CASSLLALNEQFF
TRBV5-6,TRBJ2-7,14,-,TRBD2,TGTGCCAGCAGCTTGGGCCCAGCGGGAGGTGAGCAGTACTTC,CASSLGPAGGEQYF
TRBV7-6,TRBJ1-1,14,-,-,TGTGCCAGCAGCTTAGCCCGGGGCCGCACTGAAGCTTTCTTT,CASSLARGRTEAFF
TRBV5-6,TRBJ1-1,14,-,-,TGTGCCAGCAGCTTGCCCCGAGGGGACACTGAAGCTTTCTTT,CASSLPRGDTEAFF
TRBV5-8,TRBJ2-2,16,once,TRBD2,TGTGCCAGCAGCTTCTCTGGGACTAGCGCCACCGGGGAGCTGTTTTTT,CASSFSGTSATGELFF
TRBV6-5,TRBJ1-1,15,-,-,TGTGCCAGCAGTTACTCGACTTTGCCCAACACTGAAGCTTTCTTT,CASSYSTLPNTEAFF
TRBV30,TRBJ2-7,14,-,TRBD1,TGTGCCTGGAGCCCGGGGACAGGGGATTACGAGCAGTACTTC,CAWSPGTGDYEQYF
TRBV6-5,TRBJ2-3,13,-,-,TGTGCCAGCAGAACTAGACAGACAGATACGCAGTATTTT,CASRTRQTDTQYF
TRBV7-6,TRBJ1-2,13,-,-,TGTGCCAGCAGCTCTCGGACAGACTATGGCTACACCTTC,CASSSRTDYGYTF
TRBV5-6,TRBJ2-5,13,-,TRBD1,TGTGCCAGCAGCTTGGGAGGGGGCGAGACCCAGTACTTC,CASSLGGGETQYF
TRBV19,TRBJ2-7,14,once,-,TGTGCCAGTAGTATACAAGCGGACGCCTACGAGCAGTACTTC,CASSIQADAYEQYF
TRBV6-1,TRBJ1-3,13,-,TRBD1,TGTGCCAGCGGGACAGGCGGAGGAAACACCATATATTTT,CASGTGGGNTIYF
TRBV19,TRBJ2-7,13,few,TRBD2,TGTGCCAGTATACAGCGGGACTCCTACGAGCAGTACTTC,CASIQRDSYEQYF
TRBV5-4,TRBJ2-7,14,-,-,TGTGCCAGCAGCCGGCCCGACAGGAGCTACGAGCAGTACTTC,CASSRPDRSYEQYF
TRBV6-1,TRBJ1-1,14,-,TRBD1,TGTGCCAGCAGTGATAACAGGGGGCTGACTGAAGCTTTCTTT,CASSDNRGLTEAFF
TRBV5-1,TRBJ2-1,15,-,-,TGCGCCAGCAGCTTGGTCCAGGGGATTAACAATGAGCAGTTCTTC,CASSLVQGINNEQFF
TRBV30,TRBJ2-5,12,-,-,TGTGCCTGGAGTGTCGTCGGGGAGACCCAGTACTTC,CAWSVVGETQYF
TRBV5-5,TRBJ1-1,14,-,-,TGTGCCAGCAGCACATACAGGAGTAACACTGAAGCTTTCTTT,CASSTYRSNTEAFF
TRBV28,TRBJ1-2,13,-,-,TGTGCCAGCAGTTGGAAGACAGGCTATGGCTACACCTTC,CASSWKTGYGYTF
TRBV11-2,TRBJ1-1,13,once,-,TGTGCCAGCAGCAGAGAACTAGAAGAAGAAGCTTTCTTT,CASSRELEEEAFF
TRBV9,TRBJ2-1,17,-,TRBD1,TGTGCCAGCAGCACAAAACCACAGGGGGCGACCTACAATGAGCAGTTCTTC,CASSTKPQGATYNEQFF
TRBV2,TRBJ1-1,14,once,TRBD1,TGTGCCAGCAGTGACAGGACAGGGAGATCTGAAGCTTTCTTT,CASSDRTGRSEAFF
TRBV29-1,TRBJ1-1,14,-,TRBD1,TGCAGCGTGACACCCGACAGGGGGAACACTGAAGCTTTCTTT,CSVTPDRGNTEAFF
TRBV6-5,TRBJ2-7,15,-,TRBD1,TGTGCCAGCAGTTACTCGAGGGACAGAGCCTACGAGCAGTACTTC,CASSYSRDRAYEQYF
TRBV25-1,TRBJ1-4,16,once,-,TGTGCCAGCAGTGAAGGGGCAGGGGTACTTAATGAAAAACTGTTTTTT,CASSEGAGVLNEKLFF
TRBV29-1,TRBJ2-3,16,-,TRBD2,TGCAGCGTCGAAGGACTAGCGGGAGTCAGTTCAGATACGCAGTATTTT,CSVEGLAGVSSDTQYF
TRBV4-3,TRBJ2-2,17,-,TRBD1,TGCGCCAGCAGCCAAGACGGCAGGGGGATGAACACCGGGGAGCTGTTTTTT,CASSQDGRGMNTGELFF
TRBV20-1,TRBJ1-1,11,-,-,TGCAGTGCTAGACCCCAGGCTGAAGCTTTCTTT,CSARPQAEAFF
TRBV11-2,TRBJ2-7,13,-,TRBD1,TGTGCCAGCAGCCCGGACAGGGCAGGCGAGCAGTACTTC,CASSPDRAGEQYF
TRBV29-1,TRBJ1-2,13,once,-,TGCAGCGTTGATTTAGACAGCTCCTATGGCTACACCTTC,CSVDLDSSYGYTF
TRBV25-1,TRBJ2-1,16,-,TRBD2,TGTGCCAGCAGTGTCGCTAGCGGGAGGGTATTCGATGAGCAGTTCTTC,CASSVASGRVFDEQFF
TRBV30,TRBJ1-2,14,-,-,TGTGCCTGGACCGGTCAGGGGCGCGACTATGGCTACACCTTC,CAWTGQGRDYGYTF
TRBV27,TRBJ2-7,17,-,TRBD1,TGTGCCAGCAGTTTATCACATGGACAGGGTGTGTCGAACGAGCAGTACTTC,CASSLSHGQGVSNEQYF
TRBV6-5,TRBJ1-2,14,-,-,TGTGCCAGCAGTTACAGGGCAGAAAACTATGGCTACACCTTC,CASSYRAENYGYTF
TRBV30,TRBJ2-1,14,-,-,TGTGCCTGGAGTGTACTCGGGGATTACAATGAGCAGTTCTTC,CAWSVLGDYNEQFF
TRBV27,TRBJ2-7,15,-,TRBD1,TGTGCCAGCAGTTCATGGGACAGGGCCCGCTACGAGCAGTACTTC,CASSSWDRARYEQYF
TRBV30,TRBJ2-1,14,-,-,TGTGCCTGGAGTGTAATTGGGAGGTGGGATGAGCAGTTCTTC,CAWSVIGRWDEQFF
TRBV6-5,TRBJ2-7,13,-,-,TGTGCCAGCAGTCCTAACTCGCCCTACGAGCAGTACTTC,CASSPNSPYEQYF
TRBV4-3,TRBJ2-5,17,-,TRBD2,TGCGCCAGCAGCCAAGATCGCCGCGGGAGTCACGGAGAGACCCAGTACTTC,CASSQDRRGSHGETQYF
TRBV7-2,TRBJ2-7,14,-,-,TGTGCCAGCAGCTTAGTCGGGAGAATCTACGAGCAGTACTTC,CASSLVGRIYEQYF
TRBV27,TRBJ1-2,13,-,-,TGTGCCAGCAGTTTATCGGGGTTCTATGGCTACACCTTC,CASSLSGFYGYTF
TRBV11-3,TRBJ2-5,18,-,TRBD2,TGTGCCAGCAGCCCGTCAGGATCAGGCCGGGAGGGTAAAGAGACCCAGTACTTC,CASSPSGSGREGKETQYF